The next 32 T cell receptor beta chains were all read from a single sample in a study of shared clonotypes between healthy human individuals (dated by TCRdb to about 2020). Preparation of the library involved the immunoSEQ multiplex PCR assay. The table comes from immuneACCESS by way of TCRdb, which keeps in-frame sequences with V and J called. Part of the clones is missing from these tables; in studies checked, under half for an unresolved V gene and the rest for unknown reasons. Here the sample has 2,100,000 or so clones; approximately 95% occur a single time. Jointly, the top ten make up roughly 0.13% of the sample. Source material: naive CD4+ T cells sorted from blood. The cell subset or site tag for this specimen amounts to: CD45RA+ positively selected. These receptors were obtained from a man between 18 and 29 years old in good health.

The J gene is TRBJ2-3, the V gene TRBV7-2; D call uncertain. The CDR3 has 13 amino acids. The ends were cut back, 3 bases at V and 5 bases at J, with 9 bases in the middle. CDR1 is SGHTA, CDR2 FQGNSA, per germline. CDR3 bases: TGTGCCAGCAGCTTGATGAAGGGAGATACGCAGTATTTT. It encodes CASSLMKGDTQYF.

The chain combines TRBV30 with TRBJ2-7, with TRBD1 matching 7 bases. The germline CDR1 and CDR2 sequences are GTSNPN and SVGIG (reference sequence). CDR3 length: 14 residues. V dropped 2 bases and J dropped 7; count of bases not matched to a gene: 11. DNA for the CDR3: TGTGCCTGGAGTCCATACCTAGAGGGGGCGGAGCAGTACTTC. It specifies CAWSPYLEGAEQYF.

This sequence joins TRBV6-5 and TRBJ2-5; D not resolved. CDR3 length equals 15 residues. The V end was cut by 6 bases, the J end by 2 bases, with 16 bases between. Germline V gene sequence: CDR1 MNHEY, CDR2 SVGAGI. The CDR3 loop reads CASRPPLGRQETQYF. In DNA form, the CDR3 reads TGTGCCAGCAGACCTCCCCTGGGTCGTCAAGAGACCCAGTACTTC.

A note on this clone: The same CDR3 also results from other DNA sequences found in this sample. This chain connects TRBV5-1 to TRBJ2-7; 11 nucleotides align to TRBD1. The CDR3 has 15 amino acids. CDR1 is SGHRS and CDR2 is YFSETQ in the germline V gene. V shed 0 bases, J shed 6 bases, and the junction held 5 bases outside the gene matches. The CDR3 DNA follows: TGCGCCAGCAGCTTGGCAGGACAGGGGGCGGGCGAGCAGTACTTC. This codes for CASSLAGQGAGEQYF. Based on the CDR3 plus reference TRBV5-1 and TRBJ2-7, the full variable domain is KAGVTQTPRYLIKTRGQQVTLSCSPISGHRSVSWYQQTPGQGLQFLFEYFSETQRNKGNFPGRFSGRQFSNSRSEMNVSTLELGDSALYLCASSLAGQGAGEQYFGPGTRLTVT.

The chain couples TRBV5-6 to TRBJ1-5, with D possibly matching TRBD1 (5 bases). Germline V lookup: CDR1 SGHDT, CDR2 YYEEEE. The CDR3 has 15 residues. V was pared by 3 bases and J by 0 bases, with 10 bases between. The CDR3 loop is CASSSGPNSNQPQHF. CDR3 nucleotides: TGTGCCAGCAGCTCAGGGCCGAATAGCAATCAGCCCCAGCATTTT. Combining the CDR3 with reference TRBV5-6 and TRBJ1-5 gives the whole variable domain DAGVTQSPTHLIKTRGQQVTLRCSPKSGHDTVSWYQQALGQGPQFIFQYYEEEERQRGNFPDRFSGHQFPNYSSELNVNALLLGDSALYLCASSSGPNSNQPQHFGDGTRLSIL.

This clone has a single count. V and J are TRBV28 and TRBJ1-5; possibly TRBD1 for D (5 bases). Trimming took 3 bases from V and 4 from J, leaving 13 bases between them. Germline V gives CDR1 MDHEN, CDR2 SYDVKM. The CDR3 runs 15 residues. As DNA, the CDR3 is TGTGCCAGCAGTTTGTCCGCAGGGCGGAATCAGCCCCAGCATTTT. It is translated as CASSLSAGRNQPQHF.

This clone was seen only a few times. This chain uses TRBV11-3 with TRBJ2-7; 8 bases are a match to TRBD1. The CDR3 totals 13 residues. The germline CDR1 and CDR2 sequences are SGHNT and YENEEA. V shed 5 bases, J shed 2 bases, and the junction held 2 bases outside the gene matches. CDR3 nucleotide sequence: TGTGCCAGCAGCCGACAGGGGACCTACGAGCAGTACTTC. This gives the protein CASSRQGTYEQYF.

The gene calls are TRBV18 and TRBJ2-2; the D is unclear. Germline V CDR1 and CDR2: KGHSH, LQKENI. V lost 3 bases, J lost 4 bases, and 6 bases lay in between. This CDR3 contains 13 residues. The CDR3 spells CASSPSFTGELFF. DNA for the CDR3: TGTGCCAGCTCACCGTCGTTCACCGGGGAGCTGTTTTTT.

The chain employs TRBV29-1 and TRBJ2-1, with 9 bases lining up with TRBD1. Germline V gives CDR1 SQVTM, CDR2 ANQGSEA. V trimming: 4 bases; J trimming: 6 bases; junction bases outside the gene matches: 1. This CDR3 region has 12 residues. The CDR3: CSVGDRVNEQFF. In DNA, the CDR3 is TGCAGCGTTGGGGACAGGGTCAATGAGCAGTTCTTC.

The rearrangement links TRBV7-2 to TRBJ2-5, with 7 bases aligning to TRBD2. The CDR3 contains 13 residues. V lost 5 bases to trimming and J lost 7 bases; unmatched junction nucleotides: 7. Germline-derived CDR1 and CDR2 are SGHTA and FQGNSA. The CDR3 DNA sequence: TGTGCCAGCAGCAGGGACTCGGGAGGGACCCAGTACTTC. Protein product: CASSRDSGGTQYF.

The chain joins TRBV7-9 to TRBJ1-2; D is ambiguous. CDR1 is SEHNR and CDR2 is FQNEAQ in the germline V gene (reference sequence). The CDR3 loop spans 12 amino acids. Trimming shortened V by 4 bases and J by 7 bases, and 10 bases separated the two germline ends. The CDR3 nucleotides are TGTGCCAGCAGCTCCGACATCTCTGGCTACACCTTC. Translation: CASSSDISGYTF.

The chain recombines TRBV30 with TRBJ2-5; D remains ambiguous. The V gene lost 4 bases and the J gene lost 3 bases, with 6 bases spanning the gap. Germline V gene sequence: CDR1 GTSNPN, CDR2 SVGIG (reference sequence). CDR3 length equals 11 residues. CDR3 region: CAWTEEETQYF. The CDR3 DNA sequence: TGTGCCTGGACGGAAGAAGAGACCCAGTACTTC.

The rearrangement uses TRBV4-1 and TRBJ2-6; unclear D gene. Germline CDR1 is MGHRA and CDR2 is YSYEKL. Deletions cut 4 bases from V and 2 bases from J, with 12 bases between. The length of the CDR3 is 16 residues. The CDR3 loop is CASSPAAAPGANVLTF. The CDR3 nucleotides read TGCGCCAGCAGCCCCGCCGCCGCCCCTGGGGCCAACGTCCTGACTTTC.

The chain is built from TRBV5-1 and TRBJ1-6; D gene unclear. The CDR3 spans 15 residues. Germline lookup yields CDR1 SGHRS and CDR2 YFSETQ. V was cut by 0 bases and J by 2 bases, with 6 bases left in between. Here the CDR3 reads CASSLDPAYNSPLHF. Written as DNA, the CDR3 is TGCGCCAGCAGCTTGGATCCAGCCTATAATTCACCCCTCCACTTT.

The CDR3 sequence is CASREGTGKEKLFF. In nucleotides, the CDR3 is TGCGCCAGCAGAGAGGGGACAGGAAAAGAAAAACTGTTTTTT. The chain uses TRBV5-1 and TRBJ1-4, with 8 bases identical to TRBD1. CDR3 length: 14 amino acids. Germline CDR1 reads SGHRS; CDR2 reads YFSETQ. The V segment lost 5 bases and the J segment 8 bases; nucleotides outside the gene matches: 8.

This clone was recorded only once. Other DNA sequences from this sample encode an identical CDR3 as well. Here the CDR3 DNA reads TGTGCCTGGAGTAAACAGGAGACCCAGTACTTC. Encoded protein: CAWSKQETQYF. This chain uses TRBV30 with TRBJ2-5; no clear D gene. Trimming stripped 2 bases from V and 5 bases from J, with 6 bases between. CDR1 GTSNPN and CDR2 SVGIG come from the germline V gene (reference sequence). This CDR3 has 11 residues.

This clone was counted a single time. The sample carries other DNA sequences with the same CDR3. This sequence joins TRBV18 and TRBJ2-7, with 7 bases identical to TRBD2. J was trimmed by 2 bases and V by 3 bases; bases with no gene match: 7. Germline V gives CDR1 KGHSH, CDR2 LQKENI. This CDR3 has 15 residues. CDR3 loop: CASSPPGSGAYEQYF. The CDR3 DNA reads TGTGCCAGCTCACCCCCGGGGAGCGGGGCCTACGAGCAGTACTTC.

The chain recombines TRBV9 with TRBJ2-3, with TRBD1 matching over 8 bases. This CDR3 contains 18 residues. Per germline, CDR1 SGDLS and CDR2 YYNGEE. J lost 4 bases, V lost 4 bases, and 17 bases had no gene match. For the CDR3, the DNA is TGTGCCAGCAGCCCTCACTCAACGTCGGACAGGGTCGCAGATACGCAGTATTTT. Its protein is CASSPHSTSDRVADTQYF.

This chain links TRBV11-2 with TRBJ1-1; the D is unclear. CDR1 is SGHAT, CDR2 FQNNGV, per germline. V was trimmed by 3 bases and J by 1 base, leaving 9 bases between them. The CDR3 loop spans 14 amino acids. The CDR3 spells CASSFSWQNTEAFF. The CDR3 DNA follows: TGTGCCAGCAGCTTTTCATGGCAGAACACTGAAGCTTTCTTT.

The rearrangement joins TRBV5-1 to TRBJ2-5; tentative D call: TRBD2 (6 bases). V lost 3 bases and J lost 4, with 10 bases in between. Germline assignment: CDR1 SGHRS and CDR2 YFSETQ. The CDR3 runs 13 residues. The CDR3, as DNA: TGCGCCAGCAGCTCGGCGGGGCTAGAGACCCAGTACTTC. It codes for CASSSAGLETQYF.

This clone was detected only once. The V and J genes are TRBV6-5 and TRBJ1-2, with D perhaps TRBD1 (6 bases). The CDR3 covers 15 residues. V was clipped by 6 bases and J by 3 bases, with 17 bases between them. Germline V gives CDR1 MNHEY, CDR2 SVGAGI. CDR3 in amino acids: CASSPGGAEDYGYTF. As DNA, the CDR3 is TGTGCCAGCAGCCCCGGGGGGGCTGAGGACTATGGCTACACCTTC.

The chain carries TRBV29-1 and TRBJ2-1; no definite D call. The germline V gene has CDR1 SQVTM and CDR2 ANQGSEA. This CDR3 is 14 amino acids long. With 1 base removed from V and 0 bases from J, the gap between germline ends came to 7 bases. Here the CDR3 DNA reads TGCAGCGTTGAAGCGGTGAGCTCCTACAATGAGCAGTTCTTC. Encoded protein: CSVEAVSSYNEQFF.

The CDR3 protein is CASSGTGAATEAFF. In DNA, the CDR3 is TGTGCCAGCAGCGGTACAGGGGCGGCCACTGAAGCTTTCTTT. V gene TRBV9 combines with J gene TRBJ1-1; 7 bases match TRBD1. CDR3 length: 14 amino acids. CDR1 SGDLS and CDR2 YYNGEE come from the germline V gene. V was pared by 3 bases and J by 4 bases, with 6 bases of the junction left unmatched.

The V and J genes are TRBV5-4 and TRBJ2-7; 11 bases are shared with TRBD2. The germline gives CDR1 SGHNT, CDR2 YYREEE (reference sequence). The CDR3 runs 16 residues. V gave up 4 bases and J gave up 3 bases; unmatched junction bases: 9. The CDR3 is CASSPKKTSGIYEQYF. DNA for the CDR3: TGTGCCAGCAGCCCTAAAAAGACTAGCGGGATCTACGAGCAGTACTTC.

The gene calls are TRBV7-9 and TRBJ2-1; a weak D match, TRBD1 (5 bases). This CDR3 has 13 amino acids. V was pared by 3 bases and J by 3 bases, with 6 bases between. Germline values: CDR1 SEHNR, CDR2 FQNEAQ (reference sequence). The CDR3 DNA reads as TGTGCCAGCAGCTTGACAGTCTACAATGAGCAGTTCTTC. This codes for CASSLTVYNEQFF.

V usage is TRBV10-3 and J usage is TRBJ2-3, with D unclear. Germline V lookup: CDR1 ENHRY, CDR2 SYGVKD. Between the trimmed V and J ends, which lost 5 bases and 4 bases, there was a span of 7 bases. CDR3 length equals 12 residues. The CDR3 region has the DNA TGTGCCATCAGTCAGATACCAGATACGCAGTATTTT. Its protein product is CAISQIPDTQYF.

The V gene is TRBV11-2, the J gene TRBJ2-5; a weak D match, TRBD2 (5 bases). The V and J ends lost 2 bases and 3 bases respectively, with 13 bases between them. In germline, CDR1 is SGHAT, CDR2 FQNNGV. This CDR3 has 15 amino acids. CDR3 loop: CASSLRRATKETQYF. The CDR3 DNA sequence: TGTGCCAGCAGCTTAAGGCGGGCCACGAAAGAGACCCAGTACTTC. Looking up the rest from reference TRBV11-2 and TRBJ2-5 gives the full variable domain: EAGVAQSPRYKIIEKRQSVAFWCNPISGHATLYWYQQILGQGPKLLIQFQNNGVVDDSQLPKDRFSAERLKGVDSTLKIQPAKLEDSAVYLCASSLRRATKETQYFGPGTRLLVL.

The chain couples TRBV5-1 to TRBJ1-3, with D unresolved. CDR1 SGHRS and CDR2 YFSETQ come from the germline V gene. Deletions cut 2 bases from V and 4 bases from J, with 13 bases between. The CDR3 is 15 residues long. The CDR3 region has the DNA TGCGCCAGCAGCTTCGATTCGCCGGCCGGAAACACCATATATTTT. Amino acid sequence: CASSFDSPAGNTIYF.

J is TRBJ1-5 and V is TRBV10-1; unclear D gene. V lost 5 bases and J lost 9, with 11 bases in between. This CDR3 contains 12 residues. CDR1 and CDR2 (germline): WNHNN, SYGVQD (reference sequence). CDR3 protein: CASSSGPGPQHF. CDR3 sequence (DNA): TGCGCCAGCAGTTCCGGGCCGGGGCCCCAGCATTTT.

The V gene is TRBV18, the J gene TRBJ1-3, with D tentatively TRBD1 (6 bases). Trimming removed 1 base at V and 0 bases at J, with 19 bases between. From germline, CDR1 is KGHSH and CDR2 LQKENI. This CDR3 is 19 amino acids long. CDR3 loop: CASSPLKGHQANSGNTIYF. In nucleotides, the CDR3 is TGTGCCAGCTCACCACTAAAGGGACATCAAGCCAACTCTGGAAACACCATATATTTT.

The rearrangement joins TRBV28 to TRBJ1-4; D remains ambiguous. This CDR3 contains 11 residues. Germline CDR1 reads MDHEN; CDR2 reads SYDVKM. V lost 7 bases, J lost 4 bases, and 4 bases lay in between. CDR3 protein: CASIGNEKLFF. The CDR3 DNA follows: TGTGCCAGCATCGGTAATGAAAAACTGTTTTTT.

The gene calls are TRBV5-6 and TRBJ2-7, with D perhaps matching TRBD1 (6 bases). This CDR3 is 15 amino acids long. The V end was cut by 0 bases, the J end by 3 bases, with 13 bases between. Germline V gene lookup returns CDR1 SGHDT and CDR2 YYEEEE. This CDR3 is CASSLAGQKFYEQYF. As DNA, the CDR3 is TGTGCCAGCAGCTTGGCCGGACAGAAATTCTACGAGCAGTACTTC.